Shown below are 8 T cell receptor beta chains from a single sample sequenced in a study of radiation and T cells in renal cell carcinoma. Time point defined: blood 2 weeks post-SBRT. Treatment of the sample: 15 Gy SBRT to primary tumor, nephrectomy 4 weeks later. Repertoires were generated with immunoSEQ multiplex PCR, while TCRdb's copy carries only in-frame clones and drops some. The sample includes under 150,000 clones, about 81% of them seen just once. Sequencing was performed on blood, taken from a patient whose treatment included radiotherapy and nephrectomy. The receptor source for this set is a woman in her fifties or sixties with renal cell carcinoma.

The gene calls are TRBV7-6 and TRBJ1-1; D may be TRBD1 (6 bases). The CDR3 runs 16 residues. Trimming pared 6 bases from V and 5 bases from J, leaving 22 bases between. Germline V CDR1 and CDR2: SGHVS, FNYEAQ. For the CDR3, the DNA is TGTGCCAGCAGGTTGGGGATTGGGCAGGGGAGGACTGAAGCTTTCTTT. It encodes CASRLGIGQGRTEAFF.

The chain links TRBV6-5 to TRBJ1-3; no firm D call. Trimming removed 2 bases at V and 4 bases at J, with 15 bases between. This CDR3 region has 16 residues. Germline lookup yields CDR1 MNHEY and CDR2 SVGAGI. CDR3 protein: CASSYRAPTEGNTIYF. The CDR3 DNA reads TGTGCCAGCAGTTACAGGGCCCCTACTGAGGGAAACACCATATATTTT.

V is TRBV11-2 and J is TRBJ1-5; a weak D match, TRBD1 (5 bases). The germline V and J ends were trimmed by 5 bases and 10 bases, with 21 bases remaining between them. Germline CDR1 reads SGHAT; CDR2 reads FQNNGV. The CDR3 covers 15 residues. The CDR3 nucleotides are TGTGCCAGCAGCGCTACGGGAGGGACCTCCGTTCCCCAGCATTTT. This codes for CASSATGGTSVPQHF.

This clone was counted between two and nine times. This chain joins TRBV14 and TRBJ2-2; tentatively, D is TRBD1 (6 bases). V lost 2 bases and J 4 bases, leaving 17 bases between the germline ends. This CDR3 region has 17 residues. Germline CDR1 and CDR2: SGHDN and FVKESK. The CDR3 DNA sequence: TGTGCCAGCAGCCAAAGGCCGCTCCGAGGGGGCACCGGGGAGCTGTTTTTT. This gives the protein CASSQRPLRGGTGELFF.

This clone came up once. This rearrangement joins TRBV7-6 to TRBJ1-6, with D hard to call. CDR1 SGHVS and CDR2 FNYEAQ come from the germline V gene. V shed 3 bases and J shed 7 bases, with 16 bases lying between them. The length of the CDR3 is 16 residues. For the CDR3, the DNA is TGTGCCAGCAGCTTGCAGTTAAGTAGGAGCAATTCACCCCTCCACTTT. Translating it yields CASSLQLSRSNSPLHF. Complete variable domain (other parts from reference TRBV7-6 and TRBJ1-6): GAGVSQSPRYKVTKRGQDVALRCDPISGHVSLYWYRQALGQGPEFLTYFNYEAQQDKSGLPNDRFSAERPEGSISTLTIQRTEQRDSAMYRCASSLQLSRSNSPLHFGNGTRLTVT.

The J gene is TRBJ1-5, the V gene TRBV2, with 7 positions matching TRBD1. V lost 1 base and J lost 3; bases outside the gene matches: 6. Germline CDR1 and CDR2: SNHLY and FYNNEI. This CDR3 is 16 amino acids long. The CDR3 DNA reads as TGTGCCAGCAGTGAAGGGGGGGGACAGATCAATCAGCCCCAGCATTTT. Its protein product is CASSEGGGQINQPQHF.

The chain carries TRBV28 and TRBJ1-5, with unresolved D. V was shortened by 5 bases and J by 0 bases, with 8 bases between the two germline ends. The CDR3 totals 14 residues. In germline, CDR1 is MDHEN, CDR2 SYDVKM. CDR3 protein: CASSKTDSNQPQHF. CDR3 sequence (DNA): TGTGCCAGCAGTAAAACCGATAGCAATCAGCCCCAGCATTTT.

This clone was seen a handful of times. J is TRBJ1-6 and V is TRBV6-6; 8 bases align to TRBD1. The CDR3 has 15 amino acids. J was trimmed by 7 bases and V by 7 bases; bases with no gene match: 9. The V gene's germline CDR1 is MNHNY and CDR2 SVGAGI (reference sequence). CDR3 in DNA: TGTGCCAGCACCGTTCGGACAGGGCACAATTCACCCCTCCACTTT. This gives the protein CASTVRTGHNSPLHF.